This TCR beta chain derives from a study of OX40 agonist ivuxolimab in advanced cancers. The table came from immunoSEQ multiplex PCR; TCRdb's copy has only in-frame clones and leaves some out. The data hold roughly 49,000 clones, with roughly 90% observed a single time. Germline CDR1 is SEHNR and CDR2 is FQNEAQ (reference sequence). The CDR3 contains 15 residues. V was cut by 1 base and J by 0 bases, with 8 bases left in between. Material: CD4+ or CD8+ T cells sorted from blood, obtained in a trial of the OX40 agonist ivuxolimab. The clonotype comes from an adult with an advanced solid tumor such as melanoma, head and neck, liver or kidney cancer. The V and J genes are TRBV7-9 and TRBJ2-3; weak D call: TRBD1 (6 bases). The CDR3 nucleotides are TGTGCCAGCAGCTTAGTCACAGGGAGCACAGATACGCAGTATTTT. Residues: CASSLVTGSTDTQYF.